Each of the 17 T cell receptor beta chains below was sequenced from the same sample in a study of cytomegalovirus exposure and HLA in healthy donors. PCR was performed using 60 Vbeta and 13 Jbeta primers. The repertoire was sequenced with immunoSEQ multiplex PCR; TCRdb's copy has only in-frame clones and lacks some. Among 150,000 to 180,000 clones listed, over 65% were seen once. Input material: PBMCs. These receptors all stem from a woman aged 40 to 49 in good health and CMV-seronegative.

The V gene is TRBV5-5, the J gene TRBJ2-2; 9 nucleotides line up with TRBD1. The ends lost 4 bases at V and 4 bases at J; junction bases unmatched: 2. This CDR3 has 14 amino acids. Per germline, CDR1 SGHKS and CDR2 YYEKEE (reference sequence). The CDR3: CASSQGQGTGELFF. As DNA, the CDR3 is TGTGCCAGCAGCCAGGGACAGGGCACCGGGGAGCTGTTTTTT.

For the CDR3, the DNA is TGTGCCAGCAGTTCCCTCCCCCTACAGGGGGAGGGTGGCTACACCTTC. It translates to CASSSLPLQGEGGYTF. The chain recombines TRBV28 with TRBJ1-2, with 8 bases that match TRBD1. Germline CDR1 is MDHEN and CDR2 is SYDVKM. With 4 bases clipped from V and 7 bases from J, the junction kept 14 bases outside the gene matches. There are 16 residues in the CDR3.

The chain joins TRBV27 to TRBJ2-1; 8 nucleotides agree with TRBD1. Germline loops: CDR1 MNHEY, CDR2 SMNVEV (reference sequence). J lost 0 bases, V lost 5 bases, and 6 bases had no gene match. The CDR3 covers 16 residues. DNA for the CDR3: TGTGCCAGCAGTGCGGGGACAGGACGCTCCTACAATGAGCAGTTCTTC. Protein product: CASSAGTGRSYNEQFF.

The chain is built from TRBV30 and TRBJ2-2; 8 bases line up with TRBD2. Germline lookup yields CDR1 GTSNPN and CDR2 SVGIG (reference sequence). The CDR3 extends over 14 amino acids. J gave up 7 bases and V 5 bases, and 9 bases lay outside the gene matches. In nucleotides, the CDR3 is TGTGCCTGGGCCACGGGACTAGATGGCGGGGAGCTGTTTTTT. This sequence encodes CAWATGLDGGELFF.

The table lists this clone with a few counts. The chain links TRBV5-6 to TRBJ1-1; the match to TRBD1 covers 11 bases. The CDR3 contains 15 residues. Losses at the gene ends were 5 bases for V and 4 bases for J; bases not matched to a gene: 7. The V gene's germline CDR1 is SGHDT and CDR2 YYEEEE. The CDR3 DNA reads TGTGCCAGCAGAAAAACCGGGACAGGGGGCACTGAAGCTTTCTTT. Amino acids: CASRKTGTGGTEAFF. The variable domain in full, completed from reference TRBV5-6 and TRBJ1-1, reads DAGVTQSPTHLIKTRGQQVTLRCSPKSGHDTVSWYQQALGQGPQFIFQYYEEEERQRGNFPDRFSGHQFPNYSSELNVNALLLGDSALYLCASRKTGTGGTEAFFGQGTRLTVV.

J is TRBJ1-2 and V is TRBV6-5; TRBD1 matches 9 bases. From germline, CDR1 is MNHEY and CDR2 SVGAGI. The trim removed 6 bases at V and 3 bases at J, leaving 8 bases unmatched. CDR3 length: 15 residues. CDR3 residues: CASRSQGAGDYGYTF. The CDR3 nucleotides read TGTGCCAGCAGGTCACAGGGGGCGGGGGACTATGGCTACACCTTC.

V usage is TRBV6-5 and J usage is TRBJ2-1; TRBD1 aligns across 8 bases. This CDR3 comprises 14 residues. V was pared by 6 bases and J by 4 bases, with 5 bases of the junction left unmatched. CDR1 is MNHEY and CDR2 is SVGAGI in the germline V gene. The CDR3 DNA reads TGTGCCAGCAGCCTCCGGACAGGGTACAATGAGCAGTTCTTC. As protein: CASSLRTGYNEQFF.

The chain is built from TRBV10-1 and TRBJ1-5; 9 positions match TRBD1. This CDR3 has 17 residues. The germline V gene encodes CDR1 WNHNN and CDR2 SYGVQD (reference sequence). Germline trimming cut 7 bases from V and 2 bases from J; bases unmatched to any gene: 12. CDR3 region: CASKGTGIPWGNQPQHF. Here the CDR3 DNA reads TGCGCCAGCAAAGGGACAGGGATTCCTTGGGGCAATCAGCCCCAGCATTTT.

V gene TRBV7-9 combines with J gene TRBJ1-3; D is unclear. The CDR3 loop spans 13 amino acids. CDR1 is SEHNR and CDR2 is FQNEAQ in the germline V gene (reference sequence). Trimming left V 7 bases short and J 2 bases short, with 9 bases between. CDR3 sequence (DNA): TGTGCCAGCAAAGCGGGAACTGGAAACACCATATATTTT. The encoded protein is CASKAGTGNTIYF.

The DNA for the CDR3 is TGTGCCATCACCGGGACTTCCCTCCTAGGGGACGGCTACACCTTC. The encoded protein is CAITGTSLLGDGYTF. The chain employs TRBV10-3 and TRBJ1-2, with D tentatively TRBD1 (5 bases). V was clipped by 7 bases and J by 8 bases, with 23 bases between them. The CDR3 spans 15 residues. Germline assignment: CDR1 ENHRY and CDR2 SYGVKD.

This rearrangement joins TRBV7-6 to TRBJ1-1; 10 bases are a match to TRBD1. The CDR3 has 18 residues. The germline CDR1 and CDR2 sequences are SGHVS and FNYEAQ. The V and J ends lost 5 bases and 1 base, in that order; junction bases with no gene match: 13. The CDR3 reads CASSIQPGQGSRNTEAFF. In DNA form, the CDR3 reads TGTGCCAGCAGCATTCAACCGGGACAGGGGTCGAGGAACACTGAAGCTTTCTTT.

CDR3 sequence: CASAGQAETGTLEAFF. Here the CDR3 DNA reads TGTGCCAGCGCCGGTCAGGCCGAGACGGGGACACTTGAAGCTTTCTTT. The chain uses TRBV28 and TRBJ1-1; the D gene is possibly TRBD1 (6 bases). Per the germline V gene, CDR1 is MDHEN and CDR2 is SYDVKM. The V and J ends lost 8 bases and 7 bases respectively, with 26 bases between them. The CDR3 spans 16 residues.

This chain links TRBV14 with TRBJ1-1; D gene ambiguous. Germline CDR1 and CDR2: SGHDN and FVKESK. This CDR3 region has 14 residues. V gave up 1 base and J gave up 0 bases, with 6 bases separating them. The CDR3 here is CASSQVGLNTEAFF. Here the CDR3 DNA reads TGTGCCAGCAGCCAAGTCGGGTTGAACACTGAAGCTTTCTTT.

The sample holds a few counts of this clone. This chain uses TRBV5-1 with TRBJ1-1, with TRBD1 identical over 8 bases. The CDR3 is made up of 15 amino acids. Germline V lookup: CDR1 SGHRS, CDR2 YFSETQ. Trimming took 4 bases from V and 4 from J; bases not matched to a gene: 9. The CDR3 loop is CASSPLGQATTEAFF. The CDR3 DNA follows: TGCGCCAGCAGCCCCCTGGGACAGGCGACCACTGAAGCTTTCTTT.

The V call is TRBV29-1, the J call TRBJ1-4, with D perhaps TRBD1 (6 bases). From germline, CDR1 is SQVTM and CDR2 ANQGSEA. Trimming pared 6 bases from V and 6 bases from J, leaving 20 bases between. CDR3 length: 15 amino acids. CDR3 sequence reads: CSVGHGGGLHEKLFF. The CDR3 bases are TGCAGCGTCGGTCACGGGGGGGGCCTACATGAAAAACTGTTTTTT. The full variable domain, its missing parts supplied by reference TRBV29-1 and TRBJ1-4, is SAVISQKPSRDICQRGTSLTIQCQVDSQVTMMFWYRQQPGQSLTLIATANQGSEATYESGFVIDKFPISRPNLTFSTLTVSNMSPEDSSIYLCSVGHGGGLHEKLFFGSGTQLSVL.

This clone showed up just a few times. The V gene is TRBV28, the J gene TRBJ2-7; D possibly corresponds to TRBD2 (6 bases). CDR1 MDHEN and CDR2 SYDVKM come from the germline V gene. The CDR3 loop spans 14 amino acids. The V and J ends lost 2 bases and 2 bases respectively, with 10 bases between them. The CDR3 sequence is CASSLGGYPYEQYF. CDR3 bases: TGTGCCAGCAGTTTAGGGGGGTACCCCTACGAGCAGTACTTC.

The CDR3: CASSLNGYEQYF. CDR3 sequence (DNA): TGTGCCAGCAGCCTGAACGGGTACGAGCAGTACTTC. The chain combines TRBV5-4 with TRBJ2-7; no clear D gene. Germline V gene data show CDR1 as SGHNT and CDR2 as YYREEE (reference sequence). The CDR3 runs to 12 residues. Deletions cut 4 bases from V and 4 bases from J, with 9 bases between.